A single sample is the source of the 32 T cell receptor beta chains below, sequenced in a study of T-cell memory formation after mild COVID-19. TCRdb re-derived calls from the 5' RACE reads in MiXCR, one entry per CDR3 protein. The sample lists 580,000 or so distinct CDR3 sequences; 15% to 20% were seen once. Material for sequencing was PBMCs or a T cell subset sorted from them (not recorded which). These TCRs come from an adult woman who had mild COVID-19 (a few samples of this study predate the infection). Cell type and time point are not known.

This clonotype was seen at least ten times. V gene TRBV15 combines with J gene TRBJ2-1, with 9 bases matching TRBD2. The CDR3 loop spans 16 amino acids. Looked up from germline, CDR1 is LNHNV and CDR2 is YYDKDF (reference sequence). The J segment lost 3 bases and the V segment lost 4 bases, leaving 7 bases of the junction unmatched. CDR3: CATSTSGTSSYNEQFF. CDR3 sequence (DNA): TGTGCCACCAGCACTTCCGGGACTAGCAGCTACAATGAGCAGTTCTTC.

V gene TRBV12-3 or TRBV12-4 combines with J gene TRBJ1-2, with unresolved D. V shed 3 bases and J shed 8 bases, with 13 bases lying between them. The CDR3 contains 13 residues. In nucleotides, the CDR3 is TGTGCCAGCAGTTTTGCCCACCTCGGGGGCTACACCTTC. Its protein is CASSFAHLGGYTF.

This clonotype was seen a handful of times. The chain uses TRBV20-1 and TRBJ1-2; 7 bases are shared with TRBD1. The germline CDR1 and CDR2 sequences are DFQATT and SNEGSKA (reference sequence). V trimming: 7 bases; J trimming: 5 bases; junction bases outside the gene matches: 13. The CDR3 is made up of 14 amino acids. The CDR3 bases are TGCAGTGGGATCGGGGCAGGGGGAAGGTATGGCTACACCTTC. Residues: CSGIGAGGRYGYTF.

The rearrangement joins TRBV12-5 to TRBJ1-1; D gene unclear. The CDR3 has 15 amino acids. V lost 1 base and J lost 3, with 12 bases in between. The germline gives CDR1 LGHNT, CDR2 FRNRAP. The CDR3 sequence is CASGLGVGGDTEAFF. The CDR3 nucleotides are TGTGCTAGTGGTTTGGGAGTCGGAGGCGACACTGAAGCTTTCTTT.

DNA of the CDR3: TGTGCCAGCAGCTTACCGTCCAGTTTAAGGCGAAATGAAAAACTGTTTTTT. This sequence encodes CASSLPSSLRRNEKLFF. This sequence joins TRBV7-9 and TRBJ1-4; D unclear. V lost 2 bases to trimming and J lost 5 bases, with 18 bases between them. The CDR3 extends over 17 amino acids. CDR1 and CDR2 from the germline V gene are SEHNR and FQNEAQ (reference sequence).

The rearrangement uses TRBV25-1 and TRBJ1-4, with D uncertain. This CDR3 comprises 17 residues. In germline, CDR1 is MGHDK, CDR2 SYGVNS. Between the trimmed V and J ends, which lost 1 base and 4 bases, there was a span of 16 bases. CDR3 sequence: CASSESYIGQRNEKLFF. CDR3 DNA sequence: TGTGCCAGCAGTGAATCGTATATTGGGCAGCGTAATGAAAAACTGTTTTTT.

The chain links TRBV7-3 to TRBJ2-2; D not certain. The germline CDR1 and CDR2 sequences are SGHTA and FQGTGA. V gave up 7 bases and J gave up 3 bases, with 6 bases separating them. There are 12 residues in the CDR3. The CDR3 DNA follows: TGTGCCAGCACCCCTGACACCGGGGAGCTGTTTTTT. This sequence encodes CASTPDTGELFF. The full variable domain, in which reference TRBV7-3 and TRBJ2-2 provide the parts outside the CDR3, is GAGVSQTPSNKVTEKGKYVELRCDPISGHTALYWYRQSLGQGPEFLIYFQGTGAADDSGLPNDRFFAVRPEGSVSTLKIQRTERGDSAVYLCASTPDTGELFFGEGSRLTVL.

This clonotype was counted a few times. This sequence joins TRBV29-1 and TRBJ1-2, with no clear D. V lost 4 bases and J 2 bases, leaving 5 bases between the germline ends. This CDR3 comprises 11 residues. CDR1 SQVTM and CDR2 ANQGSEA come from the germline V gene. This CDR3 is CSVGRNYGYTF. CDR3 in DNA: TGCAGCGTTGGACGGAACTATGGCTACACCTTC.

The rearrangement uses TRBV20-1 and TRBJ1-2, with D uncertain. The germline V gene encodes CDR1 DFQATT and CDR2 SNEGSKA (reference sequence). V lost 5 bases to trimming and J lost 8 bases, with 12 bases between them. The CDR3 sequence is 11 residues long. In DNA, the CDR3 is TGCAGTGCTCAGTCTTTCGGGGGCTACACCTTC. Its translation: CSAQSFGGYTF.

The chain employs TRBV12-3 or TRBV12-4 and TRBJ2-7, with D possibly matching TRBD1 (5 bases). This CDR3 has 15 residues. Trimming shortened V by 6 bases and J by 6 bases, and 21 bases separated the two germline ends. Here the CDR3 reads CASRKRSGPRGEQYF. The CDR3 region has the DNA TGTGCCAGCAGAAAGAGGTCAGGGCCAAGAGGCGAGCAGTACTTC.

The chain is built from TRBV6-5 and TRBJ2-7, with 8 nucleotides matching TRBD1. There are 14 residues in the CDR3. Trimming cost V 4 bases and J 3 bases; bases outside gene matches: 5. Germline CDR1 and CDR2: MNHEY and SVGAGI. CDR3 in DNA: TGTGCCAGCAGTTTTGGACAGGGTTACTACGAGCAGTACTTC. Translating it yields CASSFGQGYYEQYF.

The rearrangement uses TRBV30 and TRBJ1-2; no clear D. Germline-derived CDR1 and CDR2 are GTSNPN and SVGIG (reference sequence). The CDR3 has 12 amino acids. Trimming removed 6 bases from V and 2 bases from J, with 10 bases in between. The CDR3 sequence: CACLYRNYGYTF. The CDR3, as DNA: TGTGCCTGTTTGTACAGAAACTATGGCTACACCTTC.

This clonotype occurred a few times. The chain has TRBV28 and TRBJ2-7; 7 bases map to TRBD1. V shed 6 bases and J 6 bases; nucleotides not matched to a gene: 11. Germline V gives CDR1 MDHEN, CDR2 SYDVKM. This CDR3 spans 14 amino acids. DNA of the CDR3: TGTGCCAGCAGCTTGCGGCATCCAGGGGGCGAGCAGTACTTC. Protein product: CASSLRHPGGEQYF.

This chain connects TRBV12-3 or TRBV12-4 to TRBJ2-5; D assignment may be TRBD1 or TRBD2 (5 bases each). Trimming cost V 5 bases and J 2 bases, with 18 bases left between them. The CDR3 is 16 amino acids. Written as DNA, the CDR3 is TGTGCCAGCAGTCTGGGGGTGGTTAGTTCTCAAGAGACCCAGTACTTC. This sequence encodes CASSLGVVSSQETQYF.

The chain is built from TRBV12-3 or TRBV12-4 and TRBJ2-5, with D uncertain. The ends were cut back, 5 bases at V and 11 bases at J, with 12 bases in the middle. The CDR3 sequence is 11 residues long. In DNA form, the CDR3 reads TGTGCCAGCAGTATGACTGGGCCTCAGTACTTC. It specifies CASSMTGPQYF.

This clonotype was detected many times. The gene calls are TRBV5-1 and TRBJ2-1, with 10 bases identical to TRBD2. With V trimmed by 5 bases and J by 6 bases, 23 bases remained unmatched. Germline V gene lookup returns CDR1 SGHRS and CDR2 YFSETQ. The CDR3 has 20 residues. CDR3 residues: CASREDSGLARGLGGNEQFF. The CDR3 DNA follows: TGCGCCAGCAGAGAAGACTCGGGACTAGCGCGTGGCCTGGGGGGCAATGAGCAGTTCTTC.

This clonotype was observed a few times. The chain is built from TRBV27 and TRBJ1-6; possible D gene TRBD1, 6 bases. CDR3 length: 14 amino acids. Trimming pared 6 bases from V and 4 bases from J, leaving 10 bases between. Germline V CDR1 and CDR2: MNHEY, SMNVEV (reference sequence). CDR3 region: CASRRTGYNSPLHF. CDR3 in DNA: TGTGCCAGCAGGAGAACAGGGTATAATTCACCCCTCCACTTT.

The chain combines TRBV29-1 with TRBJ1-4; no clear D gene. The CDR3 extends over 13 amino acids. Trimming removed 5 bases from V and 0 bases from J, with 7 bases in between. CDR1 and CDR2 (germline): SQVTM, ANQGSEA. The CDR3 reads CSVKKTTNEKLFF. CDR3 coding DNA: TGCAGCGTTAAAAAGACAACTAATGAAAAACTGTTTTTT.

Only a few counts were recorded for this clonotype. The rearrangement links TRBV3-1 to TRBJ2-5, with 9 bases lining up with TRBD2. J lost 2 bases, V lost 2 bases, and 6 bases had no gene match. Germline lookup yields CDR1 LGHDT and CDR2 YNNKEL (reference sequence). The CDR3 is 16 amino acids. CDR3 sequence (DNA): TGTGCCAGCAGCCAACGGGCGGGGGGGCGGCAAGAGACCCAGTACTTC. Protein product: CASSQRAGGRQETQYF.

The chain joins TRBV3-1 to TRBJ2-2, with 8 bases fitting TRBD1. This CDR3 is 16 amino acids long. J lost 4 bases, V lost 3 bases, and 7 bases had no gene match. Germline V gives CDR1 LGHDT, CDR2 YNNKEL (reference sequence). The CDR3 loop reads CASSHGRGPATGELFF. The DNA for the CDR3 is TGTGCCAGCAGCCACGGCAGGGGGCCGGCCACCGGGGAGCTGTTTTTT.

The V call is TRBV18, the J call TRBJ2-7, with 7 bases fitting TRBD1. The CDR3 has 12 residues. Germline V lookup: CDR1 KGHSH, CDR2 LQKENI. Losses at the gene ends were 3 bases for V and 6 bases for J; bases not matched to a gene: 2. In DNA, the CDR3 is TGTGCCAGCTCACCGACAGGGCTCGAGCAGTACTTC. Encoded protein: CASSPTGLEQYF.

This clonotype has a handful of counts. This rearrangement joins TRBV9 to TRBJ1-2, with 10 bases matching TRBD1. CDR1 is SGDLS, CDR2 YYNGEE, per germline. Germline trimming cut 0 bases from V and 2 bases from J; bases unmatched to any gene: 4. The CDR3 contains 16 residues. CDR3 in DNA: TGTGCCAGCAGCGTAGTTCCGGGACAGGGGAACTATGGCTACACCTTC. It is translated as CASSVVPGQGNYGYTF.

This clonotype was detected a few times. The chain combines TRBV11-2 with TRBJ1-3; D gene unclear. The germline CDR1 and CDR2 sequences are SGHAT and FQNNGV. The CDR3 consists of 15 residues. Deletions cut 1 base from V and 9 bases from J, with 16 bases between. The CDR3 loop is CASSLGDTVVGTIYF. The CDR3 DNA reads TGTGCCAGCAGCTTAGGTGACACGGTTGTCGGCACCATATATTTT.

This chain connects TRBV6-6 to TRBJ2-2; the D is unclear. The length of the CDR3 is 11 residues. Trimming shortened V by 2 bases and J by 6 bases, and 1 base separated the two germline ends. Per the germline V gene, CDR1 is MNHNY and CDR2 is SVGAGI (reference sequence). CDR3 sequence (DNA): TGTGCCAGCAGTTACGCCGGGGAGCTGTTTTTT. It yields the protein CASSYAGELFF.

At least ten counts were recorded for this clonotype. The rearrangement links TRBV7-2 to TRBJ1-1; no definite D call. V lost 1 base to trimming and J lost 1 base, with 4 bases between them. From germline, CDR1 is SGHTA and CDR2 FQGNSA. CDR3 length: 13 residues. Written as DNA, the CDR3 is TGTGCCAGCAGCTTAGTTCGGAACACTGAAGCTTTCTTT. Encoded protein: CASSLVRNTEAFF.

The sample holds a few counts of this clonotype. This sequence joins TRBV3-1 and TRBJ2-6; no clear D. The CDR3 has 21 amino acids. The germline V and J ends were trimmed by 0 bases and 2 bases, with 23 bases remaining between them. Germline values: CDR1 LGHDT, CDR2 YNNKEL (reference sequence). For the CDR3, the DNA is TGTGCCAGCAGCCAAGATTTGGTCCGGCCCGAAGGGAAACCTGGGGCCAACGTCCTGACTTTC. Residues: CASSQDLVRPEGKPGANVLTF.

The rearrangement links TRBV27 to TRBJ2-3, with D hard to call. There are 14 residues in the CDR3. The V end was cut by 6 bases, the J end by 2 bases, with 12 bases between. Germline V gives CDR1 MNHEY, CDR2 SMNVEV (reference sequence). This chain's CDR3 is CASRMIRNTDTQYF. CDR3 DNA sequence: TGTGCCAGCAGGATGATTCGGAACACAGATACGCAGTATTTT.

The sample holds a few counts of this clonotype. This chain joins TRBV6-2 or TRBV6-3 and TRBJ2-1, with 7 bases aligning to TRBD2. The CDR3 loop spans 16 amino acids. Germline CDR1 reads MNHEY; CDR2 reads SVGEGT. V trimming: 0 bases; J trimming: 0 bases; junction bases outside the gene matches: 2. Written as DNA, the CDR3 is TGTGCCAGCAGTTACTCTGGCGGGGGCTCCTACAATGAGCAGTTCTTC. As protein: CASSYSGGGSYNEQFF.

This clonotype has only a few counts. V gene TRBV19 combines with J gene TRBJ2-7; D could derive from TRBD1 or TRBD2 (6 bases each). From germline, CDR1 is LNHDA and CDR2 SQIVND (reference sequence). Trimming stripped 6 bases from V and 3 bases from J, with 12 bases between. This CDR3 is 13 amino acids long. The CDR3 DNA reads TGTGCCAGTAGGTTCGGGGGCGACTACGAGCAGTACTTC. It encodes CASRFGGDYEQYF.

This clonotype was recorded a few times. The V gene is TRBV9, the J gene TRBJ2-5, with D hard to call. Germline V gene sequence: CDR1 SGDLS, CDR2 YYNGEE. V dropped 0 bases and J dropped 4 bases, with 10 bases sitting between them. This CDR3 region has 14 residues. CDR3 in DNA: TGTGCCAGCAGCGTAGGTGGGAAGGGAGAGACCCAGTACTTC. Residues: CASSVGGKGETQYF.

There are many counts of this clonotype. The J gene is TRBJ2-3, the V gene TRBV23-1; tentatively, D is TRBD2 (6 bases). TRBV23-1 is treated as an ORF (open reading frame) with a function not yet certain. This CDR3 comprises 13 residues. Trimming left V 3 bases short and J 8 bases short, with 12 bases between. CDR3: CASSQSGLFTQYF. The CDR3 coding sequence is TGCGCCAGCAGTCAGTCGGGACTCTTTACGCAGTATTTT.

The chain links TRBV29-1 to TRBJ2-1; D uncertain. Trimming took off 1 base at V and 6 bases at J, with 7 bases between the two ends. The CDR3 has 12 amino acids. Germline CDR1 reads SQVTM; CDR2 reads ANQGSEA. The CDR3 spells CSVEGVINEQFF. For the CDR3, the DNA is TGCAGCGTTGAAGGGGTGATCAATGAGCAGTTCTTC.